This TCR beta chain originates from a study of persistence of HIV-infected CD4 T cells. In regard to this clone: The target antigen is unknown.

This nonspecific control used anti-CD3/anti-CD28 bead stimulation of CD4+ T cells. CD4+ T cells upregulating both CD40 ligand and CD69 were sorted as responding cells. The libraries were made with immunoSEQ version 4 in survey mode. Generated by immunoSEQ multiplex PCR, the TCRdb table keeps only in-frame clones and is missing some. Found here are some 49,000 clones, 75% to 90% of them singletons; the top ten hold around 3.4%. This specimen was CD4+ T cells sorted from PBMCs after roughly 18-hour stimulation, taken from a patient who received antiretroviral therapy. This sequence originates from an adult woman with HIV who was CMV-seropositive.

In nucleotides, the CDR3 is TGTGCCAGCTCACCCAATACGGGACAGGGAGAGACCCAGTACTTC. The encoded protein is CASSPNTGQGETQYF. The chain joins TRBV18 to TRBJ2-5; TRBD1 aligns across 9 bases. The V gene end was trimmed by 3 bases and the J gene end by 4 bases; junction bases not matched to a gene: 6. The CDR3 extends over 15 amino acids. The germline V gene encodes CDR1 KGHSH and CDR2 LQKENI.